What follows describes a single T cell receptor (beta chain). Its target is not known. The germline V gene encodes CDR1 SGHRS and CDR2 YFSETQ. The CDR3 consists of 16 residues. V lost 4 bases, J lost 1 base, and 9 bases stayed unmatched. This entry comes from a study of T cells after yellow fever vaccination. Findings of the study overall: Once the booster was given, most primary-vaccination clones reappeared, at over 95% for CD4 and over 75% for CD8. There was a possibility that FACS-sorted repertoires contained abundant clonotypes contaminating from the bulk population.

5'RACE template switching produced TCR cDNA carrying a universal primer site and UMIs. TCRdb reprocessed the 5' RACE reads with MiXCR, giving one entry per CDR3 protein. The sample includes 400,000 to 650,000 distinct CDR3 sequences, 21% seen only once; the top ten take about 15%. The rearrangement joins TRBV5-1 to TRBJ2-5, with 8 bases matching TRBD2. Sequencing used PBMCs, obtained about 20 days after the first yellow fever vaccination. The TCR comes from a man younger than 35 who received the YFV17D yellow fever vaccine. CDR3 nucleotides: TGCGCCAGCAGCCTACCACCCCTAGCGGGCCAAGAGACCCAGTACTTC. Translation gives CASSLPPLAGQETQYF. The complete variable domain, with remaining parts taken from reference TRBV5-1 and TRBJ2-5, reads KAGVTQTPRYLIKTRGQQVTLSCSPISGHRSVSWYQQTPGQGLQFLFEYFSETQRNKGNFPGRFSGRQFSNSRSEMNVSTLELGDSALYLCASSLPPLAGQETQYFGPGTRLLVL.